Below, 26 T cell receptor beta chains from the same sample are listed, as sequenced in a study of T-cell reconstitution after alpha-beta-depleted transplantation in children. A TCRbeta library incorporating unique molecular identifiers was prepared. TCRdb itself ran the PCR reads through MiXCR, one entry per CDR3 protein. The table records 700,000 or so distinct CDR3 sequences, roughly 13% of them present only once. The sample consisted of PBMCs, taken before TCRalphabeta/CD19-depleted stem cell transplant. These receptors were obtained from a girl aged 2-9 years with congenital amegakaryocytic thrombocytopenia, due to receive a stem cell transplant.

This clonotype was detected a few times. V usage is TRBV5-1 and J usage is TRBJ1-2, with 7 bases that match TRBD1. Trimming at V came to 0 bases and at J to 8 bases, leaving 1 base not matched to a gene. Germline CDR1 and CDR2: SGHRS and YFSETQ. This CDR3 has 12 amino acids. Here the CDR3 reads CASSLVGQGYTF. The CDR3 DNA sequence: TGCGCCAGCAGCTTGGTGGGACAGGGCTACACCTTC.

In this sample, this clonotype turned up many times. This rearrangement joins TRBV5-1 to TRBJ2-1, with D uncertain. Germline CDR1 SGHRS, CDR2 YFSETQ. Trimming removed 9 bases from V and 3 bases from J, with 13 bases in between. The CDR3 has 13 residues. CDR3 in DNA: TGCGCCACCGCCGACACTTACTACAATGAGCAGTTCTTC. This sequence encodes CATADTYYNEQFF. The full variable domain, its missing parts supplied by reference TRBV5-1 and TRBJ2-1, is KAGVTQTPRYLIKTRGQQVTLSCSPISGHRSVSWYQQTPGQGLQFLFEYFSETQRNKGNFPGRFSGRQFSNSRSEMNVSTLELGDSALYLCATADTYYNEQFFGPGTRLTVL.

The V call is TRBV6-1, the J call TRBJ2-7, with TRBD2 identical over 7 bases. The V segment lost 1 base and the J segment 1 base; nucleotides outside the gene matches: 7. This CDR3 region has 16 residues. Germline-derived CDR1 and CDR2 are MNHNS and SASEGT. CDR3 DNA: TGTGCCAGCAGTGAAGAGCGGGACTGGCCTTCCTACGAGCAGTACTTC. Encoded protein: CASSEERDWPSYEQYF.

The chain links TRBV5-1 to TRBJ2-7; D is possibly TRBD1 or TRBD2 (5 bases each). Trimming cost V 5 bases and J 2 bases, with 14 bases left between them. Per germline, CDR1 SGHRS and CDR2 YFSETQ. The CDR3 consists of 14 residues. The chain's CDR3 is CASSTGPEPYEQYF. In DNA, the CDR3 is TGCGCCAGCAGTACGGGGCCGGAACCCTACGAGCAGTACTTC.

This clonotype was observed a handful of times. V gene TRBV29-1 combines with J gene TRBJ2-1, with TRBD1 identical over 10 bases. The CDR3 consists of 16 residues. The V segment lost 3 bases and the J segment 5 bases; nucleotides outside the gene matches: 10. The V gene's germline CDR1 is SQVTM and CDR2 ANQGSEA. CDR3 nucleotide sequence: TGCAGCGTTGAGGCGGAGACAGGGGGCGGGAACAATGAGCAGTTCTTC. It is translated as CSVEAETGGGNNEQFF.

This clonotype was observed a few times. V and J are TRBV7-2 and TRBJ2-1, with 8 bases identical to TRBD2. Trimming removed 5 bases from V and 4 bases from J; junction bases left unmatched: 7. The V gene's germline CDR1 is SGHTA and CDR2 FQGNSA. This CDR3 contains 15 residues. The CDR3 loop reads CASSTPSGQYNEQFF. The CDR3 DNA reads as TGTGCCAGCAGCACTCCTAGCGGGCAATACAATGAGCAGTTCTTC. The variable domain in full, completed from reference TRBV7-2 and TRBJ2-1, reads GAGVSQSPSNKVTEKGKDVELRCDPISGHTALYWYRQSLGQGLEFLIYFQGNSAPDKSGLPSDRFSAERTGGSVSTLTIQRTQQEDSAVYLCASSTPSGQYNEQFFGPGTRLTVL.

This clonotype showed up many times. The chain combines TRBV27 with TRBJ2-1, with a weak D call TRBD2 (6 bases). The germline gives CDR1 MNHEY, CDR2 SMNVEV (reference sequence). The CDR3 has 13 residues. Between the trimmed V and J ends, which lost 4 bases and 8 bases, there was a span of 12 bases. CDR3 in DNA: TGTGCCAGCAGTTGGGGAGGTCTCTATGAGCAGTTCTTC. Encoded protein: CASSWGGLYEQFF.

This clonotype was found many times. The rearrangement joins TRBV6-1 to TRBJ2-7, with a tentative D call TRBD1 (6 bases). V was trimmed by 7 bases and J by 2 bases, leaving 21 bases between them. This CDR3 is built from 16 residues. The germline gives CDR1 MNHNS, CDR2 SASEGT. CDR3 loop: CASNHRTRGSTYEQYF. In nucleotides, the CDR3 is TGTGCCAGCAACCACCGCACGAGGGGGTCGACCTACGAGCAGTACTTC.

Comment on this clonotype: A much larger clonotype is one base distant, so this may be a read error. The CDR3: CASSSLMNTEAFF. For the CDR3, the DNA is TGTGCCAGCAGTTCCCTGATGAACACTGAAGCTTTCTTT. The chain combines TRBV12-3 or TRBV12-4 with TRBJ1-1, with unresolved D. The CDR3 contains 13 residues. Trimming pared 4 bases from V and 0 bases from J, leaving 6 bases between.

This clonotype was counted a few times. The rearrangement joins TRBV7-9 to TRBJ2-5, with a weak D call TRBD1 (6 bases). This CDR3 contains 15 residues. Germline-derived CDR1 and CDR2 are SEHNR and FQNEAQ (reference sequence). Deletions cut 4 bases from V and 4 bases from J, with 16 bases between. CDR3 sequence reads: CASSYLVTGRETQYF. The CDR3 DNA reads TGTGCCAGCAGCTACCTCGTCACAGGGAGAGAGACCCAGTACTTC. Together with reference TRBV7-9 and TRBJ2-5, the CDR3 gives the full variable domain: DTGVSQNPRHKITKRGQNVTFRCDPISEHNRLYWYRQTLGQGPEFLTYFQNEAQLEKSRLLSDRFSAERPKGSFSTLEIQRTEQGDSAMYLCASSYLVTGRETQYFGPGTRLLVL.

In this sample, this clonotype turned up many times. The V call is TRBV20-1, the J call TRBJ1-1; weak D call: TRBD1 (5 bases). V lost 5 bases and J 1 base, leaving 14 bases between the germline ends. Germline V gene lookup returns CDR1 DFQATT and CDR2 SNEGSKA (reference sequence). The CDR3 contains 14 residues. CDR3 DNA: TGCAGTGCTCGCTCATCGACAGCGAACACTGAAGCTTTCTTT. This translates into CSARSSTANTEAFF.

This clonotype was counted many times. The CDR3 here is CASSLGWVETQYF. The DNA for the CDR3 is TGTGCCAGCAGCTTAGGGTGGGTGGAGACCCAGTACTTC. The chain carries TRBV7-6 and TRBJ2-5; the D is unclear. There are 13 residues in the CDR3. Germline CDR1 SGHVS, CDR2 FNYEAQ. V was shortened by 1 base and J by 5 bases, with 8 bases between the two germline ends.

This clonotype has a handful of counts. The chain uses TRBV12-3 or TRBV12-4 and TRBJ1-2; no firm D call. This CDR3 is built from 14 residues. V dropped 3 bases and J dropped 4 bases, with 12 bases sitting between them. CDR3 amino acids: CASSFGRLGYGYTF. The CDR3 nucleotides read TGTGCCAGCAGTTTTGGTCGGTTGGGCTATGGCTACACCTTC.

The V gene is TRBV6-5, the J gene TRBJ1-1; possibly TRBD1 for D (6 bases). The germline gives CDR1 MNHEY, CDR2 SVGAGI. Trimming took 0 bases from V and 9 from J, leaving 17 bases between them. This CDR3 is built from 15 residues. The CDR3 protein is CASSYSPTGQYQAFF. In nucleotides, the CDR3 is TGTGCCAGCAGTTACTCTCCTACTGGACAGTATCAAGCTTTCTTT.

Written as DNA, the CDR3 is TGCAGCGAAGGACTAGCGGGAGTGGAGACCCAGTACTTC. This gives the protein CSEGLAGVETQYF. The chain employs TRBV29-1 and TRBJ2-5, with TRBD2 identical over 13 bases. Germline CDR1 is SQVTM and CDR2 is ANQGSEA. The CDR3 totals 13 residues. The J segment lost 5 bases and the V segment lost 7 bases, leaving 4 bases of the junction unmatched.

The chain employs TRBV28 and TRBJ2-2; 7 bases line up with TRBD1. The CDR3 has 16 residues. Germline CDR1 and CDR2: MDHEN and SYDVKM. Germline trimming cut 6 bases from V and 4 bases from J; bases unmatched to any gene: 11. CDR3 protein: CASRSERGLSTGELFF. The CDR3 nucleotides are TGTGCCAGCAGGTCCGAAAGGGGGCTGTCCACCGGGGAGCTGTTTTTT.

This rearrangement joins TRBV7-8 to TRBJ2-1, with D unresolved. The CDR3 sequence is 15 residues long. The germline CDR1 and CDR2 sequences are SGHVS and FQNEAQ. Trimming took off 5 bases at V and 5 bases at J, with 16 bases between the two ends. CDR3 protein: CASSMFRGVNNEQFF. The CDR3 nucleotides are TGTGCCAGCAGCATGTTTCGAGGTGTGAACAATGAGCAGTTCTTC.

This clonotype showed up many times. The rearrangement uses TRBV29-1 and TRBJ1-3, with a possible D match to TRBD1 (6 bases). Deletions cut 0 bases from V and 4 bases from J, with 16 bases between. CDR1 is SQVTM and CDR2 is ANQGSEA in the germline V gene. This CDR3 is 16 amino acids long. The CDR3 loop reads CSVEDPSDRRGNTIYF. CDR3 bases: TGCAGCGTTGAAGATCCCTCGGACAGAAGAGGAAACACCATATATTTT.

This clonotype was counted a few times. This chain joins TRBV6-1 and TRBJ1-2; D perhaps matches TRBD1 (6 bases). Germline V gene lookup returns CDR1 MNHNS and CDR2 SASEGT. V lost 7 bases and J lost 8, with 17 bases in between. The length of the CDR3 is 13 residues. This CDR3 reads CASTREGGWGYTF. CDR3 coding DNA: TGTGCCAGCACTCGAGAGGGGGGGTGGGGCTACACCTTC.

Many counts were recorded for this clonotype. V gene TRBV10-3 combines with J gene TRBJ2-1; TRBD2 matches 14 bases. The CDR3 is 17 residues long. The V gene end was trimmed by 0 bases and the J gene end by 5 bases; junction bases not matched to a gene: 3. CDR1 and CDR2 from the germline V gene are ENHRY and SYGVKD. CDR3 nucleotides: TGTGCCATCAGTGAGTCGACGGGACTAGCGGGAGACAATGAGCAGTTCTTC. Protein: CAISESTGLAGDNEQFF.

The chain employs TRBV28 and TRBJ2-1, with TRBD2 identical over 8 bases. CDR1 is MDHEN, CDR2 SYDVKM, per germline. The junction had 10 bases not matched to a gene; V was cut back by 6 bases and J by 6 bases. The length of the CDR3 is 15 residues. CDR3 loop: CASSPAGGGGNEQFF. In DNA, the CDR3 is TGTGCCAGCAGCCCTGCGGGGGGAGGAGGCAATGAGCAGTTCTTC.

This clonotype was detected only a few times. V usage is TRBV5-1 and J usage is TRBJ2-1; 13 positions agree with TRBD2. V gave up 2 bases and J gave up 0 bases; unmatched junction bases: 5. The CDR3 runs to 18 residues. Per germline, CDR1 SGHRS and CDR2 YFSETQ. The DNA for the CDR3 is TGCGCCAGCAGCTTTGGGACTAGCGGGGTCTTCTCCTACAATGAGCAGTTCTTC. This translates into CASSFGTSGVFSYNEQFF.

This clonotype was seen only a few times. The V gene is TRBV7-3, the J gene TRBJ2-3; TRBD1 is a possible D gene (5 bases). CDR1 is SGHTA, CDR2 FQGTGA, per germline. With 1 base removed from V and 3 bases from J, the gap between germline ends came to 11 bases. The CDR3 is made up of 15 amino acids. The CDR3 DNA is TGTGCCAGCAGCTTAAGTAGTCCAGGGACAGATACGCAGTATTTT. Its translation: CASSLSSPGTDTQYF.

This clonotype was found many times. The chain is built from TRBV5-5 and TRBJ2-7, with D perhaps TRBD2 (5 bases). The CDR3 extends over 16 amino acids. From germline, CDR1 is SGHKS and CDR2 YYEKEE (reference sequence). Trimming pared 2 bases from V and 0 bases from J, leaving 15 bases between. The CDR3 sequence: CASSFRSSMISYEQYF. CDR3 in DNA: TGTGCCAGCAGCTTTCGGTCTAGCATGATCTCCTACGAGCAGTACTTC.

Concerning this clonotype itself: This CDR3 is missing its conserved last phenylalanine or tryptophan, likely due to a read error. The CDR3 bases are TGTGCCAGCAGTTTGCAGGGGCCGGGTTCACCCCTCCACTTG. This translates into CASSLQGPGSPLHL. This chain links TRBV28 with TRBJ1-6, with D tentatively TRBD1 (6 bases). The ends were cut back, 3 bases at V and 9 bases at J, with 12 bases in the middle. The CDR3 loop spans 14 amino acids. Germline V gene sequence: CDR1 MDHEN, CDR2 SYDVKM.

The rearrangement joins TRBV4-1 to TRBJ2-7; the match to TRBD2 covers 12 bases. The CDR3 totals 18 residues. J lost 3 bases, V lost 3 bases, and 12 bases had no gene match. Germline assignment: CDR1 MGHRA and CDR2 YSYEKL. CDR3: CASSQDPGLAGYGYEQYF. The CDR3 DNA sequence: TGCGCCAGCAGCCAGGATCCTGGACTAGCGGGATATGGCTACGAGCAGTACTTC.